The T cell receptor beta chain under discussion was sequenced for a study of T cells in tumors after PD-1 blockade. The protocol was immunoSEQ multiplex PCR, while the TCRdb copy is restricted to in-frame clones and leaves out a portion. Here the sample spans 14,000 or so clones, roughly 80% being singletons. The sequence was obtained from a human donor with basal cell carcinoma. The sample was PBMCs, taken after anti-PD-1 treatment.

In DNA form, the CDR3 reads TGTGCCAGCAGCCGTGGGCGGTCGAATGAAAAACTGTTTTTT. Translating it yields CASSRGRSNEKLFF. The gene calls are TRBV5-4 and TRBJ1-4, with unresolved D. V was cut by 4 bases and J by 5 bases, with 12 bases left in between. CDR1 and CDR2 from the germline V gene are SGHNT and YYREEE (reference sequence). The CDR3 consists of 14 residues.